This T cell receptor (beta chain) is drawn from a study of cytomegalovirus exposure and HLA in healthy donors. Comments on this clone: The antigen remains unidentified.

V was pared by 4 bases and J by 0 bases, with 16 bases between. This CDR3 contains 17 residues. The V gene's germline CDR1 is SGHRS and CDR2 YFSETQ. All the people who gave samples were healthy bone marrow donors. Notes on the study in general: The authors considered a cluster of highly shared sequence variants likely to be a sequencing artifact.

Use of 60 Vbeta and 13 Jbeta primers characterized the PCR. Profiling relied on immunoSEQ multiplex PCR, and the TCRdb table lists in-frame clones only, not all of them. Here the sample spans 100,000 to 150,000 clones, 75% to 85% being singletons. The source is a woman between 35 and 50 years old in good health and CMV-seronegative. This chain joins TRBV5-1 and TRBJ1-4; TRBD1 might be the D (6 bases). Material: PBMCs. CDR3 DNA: TGCGCCAGCAGCACTTCGTTATACAGGGCAACTAATGAAAAACTGTTTTTT. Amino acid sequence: CASSTSLYRATNEKLFF.